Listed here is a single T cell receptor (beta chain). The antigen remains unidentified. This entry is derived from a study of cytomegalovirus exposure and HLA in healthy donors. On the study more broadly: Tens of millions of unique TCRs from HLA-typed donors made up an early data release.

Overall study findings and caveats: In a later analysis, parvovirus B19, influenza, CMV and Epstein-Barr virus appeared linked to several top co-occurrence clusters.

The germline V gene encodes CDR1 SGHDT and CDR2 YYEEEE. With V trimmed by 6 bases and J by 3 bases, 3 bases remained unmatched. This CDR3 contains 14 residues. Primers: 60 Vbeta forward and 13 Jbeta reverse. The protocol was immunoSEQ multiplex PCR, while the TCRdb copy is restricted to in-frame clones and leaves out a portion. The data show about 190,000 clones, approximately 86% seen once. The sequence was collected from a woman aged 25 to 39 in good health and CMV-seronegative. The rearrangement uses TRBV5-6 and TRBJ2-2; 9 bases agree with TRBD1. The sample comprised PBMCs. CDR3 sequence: CASTWTGDTGELFF. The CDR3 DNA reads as TGTGCCAGCACCTGGACAGGGGACACCGGGGAGCTGTTTTTT.